This TCR beta chain was observed in a study of regulatory T cells in long-lasting Graves disease. This clonotype appeared a few times. Antigen unknown. V lost 4 bases and J lost 0, with 12 bases in between. This CDR3 comprises 16 residues. CDR1 and CDR2 (germline): KGHDR, SFDVKD. Specified time point: newly diagnosed GD, antithyroid drugs for less than 3 months. From PBMCs, RNA was extracted and then used to make the TCR library. Overall study results and limits: Accuracy was possibly reduced by small sample size. In persistent patients, shared public clonotypes (approximately 3,000) outnumbered those in new patients (roughly 1,000).

Investigators prepared the TCR beta libraries by applying iRepertoire HTBI primers and Arm-PCR of CDR3 regions. A single record per CDR3 protein comes from TCRdb applying MiXCR to the multiplex PCR reads. The data hold 530,000 or so distinct CDR3 sequences, with roughly a sixth observed a single time. The sample was also reused in another study, on T cells in Graves' hyperthyroidism and ophthalmopathy. In that study: Newly diagnosed patients aged 18 to 65 had hyperthyroidism of under 2 months' duration. With the HTBI primer set, the TCR CDR3 went through a first round of RT-PCR.

The sequences come from peripheral blood mononuclear cells (PBMCs), collected at new diagnosis, from a patient treated with antithyroid drugs. V gene TRBV24-1 combines with J gene TRBJ2-1; D is perhaps TRBD1 (6 bases). The source of this sequence is a man aged 18 to 29 with Graves disease. The CDR3 spells CATSDTAQGSYNEQFF. The CDR3 DNA is TGTGCCACCAGTGACACCGCACAGGGCTCCTACAATGAGCAGTTCTTC.